These T cell receptor beta chains were read from a single sample in a study of radiation and T cells in renal cell carcinoma. Assay used: immunoSEQ multiplex PCR; TCRdb lists only in-frame clones, some missing. The table lists around 140,000 clones, around four fifths of them singletons. Source: blood, taken from a patient whose treatment included radiotherapy and nephrectomy. These receptors originate from a woman between 45 and 65 years old with renal cell carcinoma. Both conserved end residues are part of each CDR3. Each record gives: J gene, V gene, clone size, D gene, CDR3 protein, CDR3 DNA. A D gene is named only where the DNA matches it firmly. Expanded clones are given a class, and other clones once, few, many or no size at all.

>TRBJ2-1|TRBV18|.|.
CASSPLRSLPYNEQFF
TGTGCCAGCTCACCACTCCGGAGTTTACCCTACAATGAGCAGTTCTTC
>TRBJ1-2|TRBV13|.|.
CASSFTANYGYTF
TGTGCCAGCAGCTTCACAGCTAACTATGGCTACACCTTC
>TRBJ1-1|TRBV5-4|.|TRBD1
CASSSTGGNTEAFF
TGTGCCAGCAGCTCGACAGGGGGGAACACTGAAGCTTTCTTT
>TRBJ1-6|TRBV30|.|TRBD1
CAWTRRDRGSYNSPLHF
TGTGCCTGGACCCGGCGGGACAGGGGGTCCTATAATTCACCCCTCCACTTT
>TRBJ1-2|TRBV6-1|.|.
CASSEEYWGYTF
TGTGCCAGCAGTGAAGAGTACTGGGGCTACACCTTC
>TRBJ1-6|TRBV7-2|few|TRBD1
CASSLYRGDNSPLHF
TGTGCCAGCAGCTTATACAGGGGGGATAATTCACCCCTCCACTTT
>TRBJ1-1|TRBV19|.|.
CASSRDLGAEAFF
TGTGCCAGTAGTCGGGACCTGGGCGCTGAAGCTTTCTTT
>TRBJ1-1|TRBV6-5|few|.
CASSTPGTEAFF
TGTGCCAGCAGTACGCCCGGCACTGAAGCTTTCTTT
>TRBJ2-6|TRBV6-1|.|.
CASSETSGSGANVLTF
TGTGCCAGCAGTGAAACTTCGGGCTCTGGGGCCAACGTCCTGACTTTC
>TRBJ1-5|TRBV4-1|.|TRBD1
CASSQEVPGGGGQPQHF
TGCGCCAGCAGCCAAGAGGTACCAGGGGGCGGTGGTCAGCCCCAGCATTTT
>TRBJ1-4|TRBV9|.|.
CASSHSPLRAEKLFF
TGTGCCAGCAGCCATTCCCCCCTGAGGGCGGAAAAACTGTTTTTT
>TRBJ1-1|TRBV7-3|.|.
CASSQGPGDTEAFF
TGTGCCAGCAGCCAAGGACCGGGGGACACTGAAGCTTTCTTT
>TRBJ2-7|TRBV6-5|.|TRBD2
CASSPLAGVDEQYF
TGTGCCAGCAGTCCACTAGCGGGAGTTGACGAGCAGTACTTC
>TRBJ1-5|TRBV27|.|TRBD1
CASRDREGYNQPQHF
TGTGCCAGCCGCGACAGGGAGGGCTACAATCAGCCCCAGCATTTT
>TRBJ2-3|TRBV5-1|.|TRBD1
CASSLGQGITDTQYF
TGCGCCAGCAGCTTAGGACAGGGCATCACAGATACGCAGTATTTT
>TRBJ2-7|TRBV5-4|.|.
CASSLGGRPPEQYF
TGTGCCAGCAGCTTAGGTGGTCGACCCCCTGAGCAGTACTTC
>TRBJ2-1|TRBV6-5|.|TRBD2
CASSFLGTSGSYEQFF
TGTGCCAGCAGTTTCTTAGGGACTAGCGGGAGTTATGAGCAGTTCTTC
>TRBJ1-1|TRBV7-8|.|.
CASSLRDTFTEAFF
TGTGCCAGCAGCTTACGCGACACCTTCACTGAAGCTTTCTTT
>TRBJ2-7|TRBV7-2|.|.
CASSGRVAYEQYF
TGTGCCAGCAGCGGTCGGGTAGCCTACGAGCAGTACTTC
>TRBJ1-4|TRBV7-8|.|TRBD1
CASRGQGLKLFF
TGTGCCAGCAGAGGACAGGGCTTAAAACTGTTTTTT
>TRBJ1-1|TRBV15|once|TRBD1
CATSRAGTGDTEAFF
TGTGCCACCAGCAGAGCCGGGACAGGGGACACTGAAGCTTTCTTT
>TRBJ1-5|TRBV11-2|few|TRBD1
CASSLGTGSQPQHF
TGTGCCAGCAGCTTAGGGACAGGGAGTCAGCCCCAGCATTTT
>TRBJ1-5|TRBV19|.|.
CASRFVAPEQPQHF
TGTGCCAGTAGATTTGTGGCGCCGGAACAGCCCCAGCATTTT
>TRBJ2-4|TRBV9|.|.
CASSVGAIQNIQYF
TGTGCCAGCAGCGTAGGGGCAATTCAAAACATTCAGTACTTC
>TRBJ1-5|TRBV10-3|.|.
CAISGAGDSNQPQHF
TGTGCCATTAGTGGGGCAGGAGATAGCAATCAGCCCCAGCATTTT
>TRBJ1-1|TRBV4-2|.|.
CASSLLLNTEAFF
TGTGCCAGCAGTCTTCTATTGAACACTGAAGCTTTCTTT
>TRBJ1-1|TRBV7-9|.|TRBD1
CASSVGQGASEAFF
TGTGCCAGCAGCGTCGGACAGGGGGCCTCTGAAGCTTTCTTT
>TRBJ2-5|TRBV7-2|.|TRBD2
CASSLVAGGAVGETQYF
TGTGCCAGCAGCTTAGTAGCGGGGGGCGCCGTGGGAGAGACCCAGTACTTC
>TRBJ2-1|TRBV4-3|.|.
CASSQDPWGEQFF
TGCGCCAGCAGCCAAGATCCGTGGGGTGAGCAGTTCTTC
>TRBJ1-6|TRBV19|.|TRBD1
CASSPRWTGESPLHF
TGTGCCAGTAGCCCCCGTTGGACAGGGGAATCACCCCTCCACTTT
>TRBJ2-3|TRBV28|.|.
CASSLGALSTDTQYF
TGTGCCAGCAGTTTAGGAGCATTAAGCACAGATACGCAGTATTTT
>TRBJ2-1|TRBV10-1|.|TRBD1
CASSETQGVMNEQFF
TGCGCCAGCAGTGAGACGCAGGGGGTAATGAATGAGCAGTTCTTC
>TRBJ2-5|TRBV27|.|TRBD1
CASSQITGGIGQETQYF
TGTGCCAGCAGTCAAATTACAGGGGGGATAGGCCAAGAGACCCAGTACTTC
>TRBJ1-3|TRBV5-1|.|.
CASSLDSPGNTIYF
TGCGCCAGCAGCTTGGACTCTCCTGGAAACACCATATATTTT
>TRBJ1-5|TRBV18|.|.
CASSPQENQPQHF
TGTGCCAGCTCACCTCAGGAGAATCAGCCCCAGCATTTT
>TRBJ2-7|TRBV5-4|.|TRBD1
CASSGETDRGYEQYF
TGTGCCAGCAGCGGAGAGACGGACAGGGGATACGAGCAGTACTTC
>TRBJ2-5|TRBV5-1|.|.
CASSGGGGDETQYF
TGCGCCAGCAGCGGTGGAGGGGGCGATGAGACCCAGTACTTC
>TRBJ2-1|TRBV9|.|TRBD2
CASSQTSGGPSNEQFF
TGTGCCAGCAGCCAAACTAGCGGGGGGCCGAGCAATGAGCAGTTCTTC
>TRBJ2-4|TRBV30|once|.
CACKLLLAKNIQYF
TGTGCCTGCAAACTACTACTAGCCAAAAACATTCAGTACTTC
>TRBJ1-2|TRBV2|.|.
CASSESTLGYTF
TGTGCCAGCAGTGAATCGACTCTCGGCTACACCTTC
>TRBJ1-2|TRBV7-2|.|.
CASSRDTPPTMSYTF
TGTGCCAGCAGCCGGGACACCCCTCCAACTATGAGCTACACCTTC
>TRBJ2-7|TRBV7-2|.|.
CASSLLSGGGSEQYF
TGTGCCAGCAGCCTCCTATCGGGAGGGGGCTCCGAGCAGTACTTC
>TRBJ2-4|TRBV9|.|TRBD1
CASSHKPGQQNIQYF
TGTGCCAGCAGCCACAAACCGGGACAGCAAAACATTCAGTACTTC
>TRBJ2-1|TRBV9|.|.
CASSAEGVPYNEQFF
TGTGCCAGCAGCGCAGAAGGGGTTCCCTACAATGAGCAGTTCTTC